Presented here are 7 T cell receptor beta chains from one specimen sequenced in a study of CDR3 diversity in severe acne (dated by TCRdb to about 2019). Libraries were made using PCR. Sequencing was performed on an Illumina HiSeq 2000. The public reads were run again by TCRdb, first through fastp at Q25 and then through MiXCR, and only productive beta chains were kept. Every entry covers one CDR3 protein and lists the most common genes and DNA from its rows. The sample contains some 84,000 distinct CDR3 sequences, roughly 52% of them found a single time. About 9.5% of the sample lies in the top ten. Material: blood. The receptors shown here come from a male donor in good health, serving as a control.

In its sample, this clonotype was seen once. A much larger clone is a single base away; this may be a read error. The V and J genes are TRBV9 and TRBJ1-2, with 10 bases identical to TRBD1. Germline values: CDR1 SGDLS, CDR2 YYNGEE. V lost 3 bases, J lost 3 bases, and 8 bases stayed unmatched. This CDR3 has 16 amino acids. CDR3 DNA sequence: TGTGCCAGCAGCGACCCCCGACAGGGGGCGTACTATGGCTACACCTTC. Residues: CASSDPRQGAYYGYTF.

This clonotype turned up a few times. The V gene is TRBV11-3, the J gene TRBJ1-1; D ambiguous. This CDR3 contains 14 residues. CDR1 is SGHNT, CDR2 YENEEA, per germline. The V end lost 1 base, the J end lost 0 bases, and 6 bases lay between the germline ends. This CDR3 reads CASSLADLNTEAFF. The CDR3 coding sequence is TGTGCCAGCAGCTTAGCCGACCTGAACACTGAAGCTTTCTTT.

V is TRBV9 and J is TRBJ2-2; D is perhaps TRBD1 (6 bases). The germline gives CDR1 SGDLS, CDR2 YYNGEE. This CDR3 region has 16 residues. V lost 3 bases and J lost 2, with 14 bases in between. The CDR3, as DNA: TGTGCCAGCAGCGGGGGGCGAGGGACCAACACCGGGGAGCTGTTTTTT. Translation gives CASSGGRGTNTGELFF.

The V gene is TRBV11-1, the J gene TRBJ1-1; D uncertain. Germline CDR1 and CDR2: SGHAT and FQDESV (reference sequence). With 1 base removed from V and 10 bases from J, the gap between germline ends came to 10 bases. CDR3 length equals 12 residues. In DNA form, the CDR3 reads TGTGCCAGCAGCTTAGATACCAGCGGAGCTTTCTTT. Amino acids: CASSLDTSGAFF. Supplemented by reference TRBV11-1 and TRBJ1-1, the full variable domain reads EAEVAQSPRYKITEKSQAVAFWCDPISGHATLYWYRQILGQGPELLVQFQDESVVDDSQLPKDRFSAERLKGVDSTLKIQPAELGDSAMYLCASSLDTSGAFFGQGTRLTVV.

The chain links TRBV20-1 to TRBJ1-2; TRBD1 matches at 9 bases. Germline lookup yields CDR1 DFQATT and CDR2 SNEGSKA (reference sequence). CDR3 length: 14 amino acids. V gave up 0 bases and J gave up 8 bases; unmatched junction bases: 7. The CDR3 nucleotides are TGCAGTGCTAGAGAGACCGGGACAGGGAGCGGCTACACCTTC. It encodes CSARETGTGSGYTF.

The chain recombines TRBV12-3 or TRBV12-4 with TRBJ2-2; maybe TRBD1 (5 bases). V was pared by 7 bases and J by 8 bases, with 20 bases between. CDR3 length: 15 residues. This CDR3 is CASTDLARGSGELFF. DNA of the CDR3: TGTGCCAGCACCGACCTGGCTAGGGGTTCTGGGGAGCTGTTTTTT.

The chain's CDR3 is CASSNRDSANQPQHF. The CDR3 DNA reads TGTGCCAGCAGCAATCGGGACAGCGCAAATCAGCCCCAGCATTTT. The chain has TRBV7-9 and TRBJ1-5; 7 bases are a match to TRBD1. The CDR3 spans 15 residues. Trimming at V came to 5 bases and at J to 4 bases, leaving 8 bases not matched to a gene. Germline loops: CDR1 SEHNR, CDR2 FQNEAQ (reference sequence).